Following are 21 T cell receptor beta chains from one sample sequenced in a study of blood T cell repertoires in COVID-19. The assay was immunoSEQ multiplex PCR, and TCRdb's table has in-frame clones only and misses some. The repertoire includes about 98,000 clones, around 72% of them detected once, and around 24% sits in the top ten. The source material was peripheral blood. The receptors originated from a man in his sixties or seventies with acute or convalescent COVID-19.

V gene TRBV28 combines with J gene TRBJ2-5; unclear D gene. The CDR3 loop spans 14 amino acids. V lost 2 bases and J 5 bases, leaving 12 bases between the germline ends. The germline gives CDR1 MDHEN, CDR2 SYDVKM. The CDR3 spells CASSLLPLRETQYF. CDR3 sequence (DNA): TGTGCCAGCAGTTTACTGCCCCTCCGGGAGACCCAGTACTTC.

The chain couples TRBV2 to TRBJ1-2; 8 nucleotides agree with TRBD1. Trimming at V came to 3 bases and at J to 4 bases, leaving 10 bases not matched to a gene. In germline, CDR1 is SNHLY, CDR2 FYNNEI. CDR3 length equals 16 residues. CDR3 residues: CASSDTGGPKGYGYTF. CDR3 DNA sequence: TGTGCCAGCAGTGATACAGGGGGACCTAAGGGCTATGGCTACACCTTC.

This chain connects TRBV28 to TRBJ2-3; 8 nucleotides match TRBD2. The CDR3 runs to 12 residues. Germline V gene sequence: CDR1 MDHEN, CDR2 SYDVKM. V trimming: 2 bases; J trimming: 10 bases; junction bases outside the gene matches: 2. This chain's CDR3 is CASSLRGGAQYF. In nucleotides, the CDR3 is TGTGCCAGCAGTTTACGGGGGGGAGCGCAGTATTTT.

This clone was detected a few times. The chain is built from TRBV4-1 and TRBJ2-3, with TRBD1 as a possible D gene (6 bases). The germline gives CDR1 MGHRA, CDR2 YSYEKL. The CDR3 has 13 amino acids. V was trimmed by 8 bases and J by 4 bases, leaving 13 bases between them. For the CDR3, the DNA is TGCGCCAGCCGCCTACAGGGCTCAGATACGCAGTATTTT. Residues: CASRLQGSDTQYF.

A few counts support this clone. This rearrangement joins TRBV2 to TRBJ1-2; D is possibly TRBD1 (6 bases). Germline V gene lookup returns CDR1 SNHLY and CDR2 FYNNEI. V was clipped by 10 bases and J by 2 bases, with 20 bases between them. This CDR3 contains 15 residues. The CDR3 spells CAIEVLQGMNYGYTF. CDR3 nucleotide sequence: TGTGCCATTGAGGTCCTCCAGGGGATGAACTATGGCTACACCTTC.

This chain joins TRBV7-6 and TRBJ1-6; 7 bases align to TRBD1. In germline, CDR1 is SGHVS, CDR2 FNYEAQ. V shed 5 bases and J 6 bases; nucleotides not matched to a gene: 7. The CDR3 runs 15 residues. CDR3 in DNA: TGTGCCAGCAGCGTAAGACAGGGAGGTAATTCACCCCTCCACTTT. Translation gives CASSVRQGGNSPLHF.

V is TRBV27 and J is TRBJ2-5; the D gene is possibly TRBD2 (7 bases). Germline values: CDR1 MNHEY, CDR2 SMNVEV (reference sequence). This CDR3 contains 14 residues. Trimming pared 2 bases from V and 4 bases from J, leaving 11 bases between. This CDR3 reads CASSLRGGGETQYF. CDR3 DNA: TGTGCCAGCAGTTTAAGGGGAGGGGGAGAGACCCAGTACTTC.

The gene calls are TRBV6-5 and TRBJ1-1; D uncertain. V dropped 2 bases and J dropped 1 base, with 5 bases sitting between them. Germline V CDR1 and CDR2: MNHEY, SVGAGI. The CDR3 covers 13 residues. This CDR3 is CASSYVKNTEAFF. DNA for the CDR3: TGTGCCAGCAGTTACGTAAAGAACACTGAAGCTTTCTTT.

The chain carries TRBV6-5 and TRBJ2-5; the match to TRBD1 covers 7 bases. The trim removed 7 bases at V and 0 bases at J, leaving 8 bases unmatched. Germline CDR1 and CDR2: MNHEY and SVGAGI. CDR3 length equals 15 residues. Here the CDR3 DNA reads TGTGCCAGCAACATCCGGGACAGCAACCAAGAGACCCAGTACTTC. It specifies CASNIRDSNQETQYF.

This chain links TRBV28 with TRBJ1-2; D not resolved. The germline V and J ends were trimmed by 5 bases and 4 bases, with 17 bases remaining between them. Germline CDR1 reads MDHEN; CDR2 reads SYDVKM. CDR3 length equals 15 residues. CDR3 nucleotides: TGTGCCAGCAGTCGGGAGGGAGGGAGGATCTATGGCTACACCTTC. It codes for CASSREGGRIYGYTF.

This clone was seen more than once but under ten times. The rearrangement joins TRBV6-1 to TRBJ1-6; weak D call: TRBD1 (6 bases). There are 15 residues in the CDR3. Per the germline V gene, CDR1 is MNHNS and CDR2 is SASEGT. V shed 2 bases and J shed 15 bases, with 20 bases lying between them. The DNA of the CDR3 is TGTGCCAGCAGTGAATTAGGGGGGGCATCCCACCTCCTCCACTTT. The encoded protein is CASSELGGASHLLHF.

The J gene is TRBJ1-1, the V gene TRBV19; TRBD1 agrees at 11 bases. The junction had 4 bases not matched to a gene; V was cut back by 1 base and J by 3 bases. Germline V lookup: CDR1 LNHDA, CDR2 SQIVND (reference sequence). CDR3 length equals 16 residues. The CDR3 spells CASSIGSGQGDTEAFF. DNA of the CDR3: TGTGCCAGTAGTATAGGATCGGGACAGGGGGACACTGAAGCTTTCTTT.

The chain is built from TRBV30 and TRBJ1-1; 7 nucleotides align to TRBD1. CDR1 GTSNPN and CDR2 SVGIG come from the germline V gene (reference sequence). This CDR3 region has 13 residues. The J segment lost 5 bases and the V segment lost 2 bases, leaving 5 bases of the junction unmatched. The DNA of the CDR3 is TGTGCCTGGAGTAGGGGCAGGGGGACTGAAGCTTTCTTT. Its translation is CAWSRGRGTEAFF.

This chain uses TRBV13 with TRBJ2-1; weak D call: TRBD1 (6 bases). CDR1 and CDR2 from the germline V gene are PRHDT and FYEKMQ (reference sequence). The CDR3 has 20 amino acids. The V end lost 4 bases, the J end lost 0 bases, and 25 bases lay between the germline ends. The CDR3 loop is CASSSGLVGALPSSYNEQFF. In DNA form, the CDR3 reads TGTGCCAGCAGCTCCGGTCTAGTGGGGGCTCTCCCCTCCTCCTACAATGAGCAGTTCTTC. The complete variable domain, with remaining parts taken from reference TRBV13 and TRBJ2-1, reads AAGVIQSPRHLIKEKRETATLKCYPIPRHDTVYWYQQGPGQDPQFLISFYEKMQSDKGSIPDRFSAQQFSDYHSELNMSSLELGDSALYFCASSSGLVGALPSSYNEQFFGPGTRLTVL.

This clone showed up just a few times. This chain joins TRBV30 and TRBJ2-2; possible D gene TRBD2, 5 bases. This CDR3 is 15 amino acids long. V was clipped by 5 bases and J by 7 bases, with 20 bases between them. From germline, CDR1 is GTSNPN and CDR2 SVGIG (reference sequence). In nucleotides, the CDR3 is TGTGCCTGGGACCCTGGTATGGCGACTAACGGGGAGCTGTTTTTT. Residues: CAWDPGMATNGELFF.

V gene TRBV19 combines with J gene TRBJ2-1; D is possibly TRBD2 (6 bases). Germline V lookup: CDR1 LNHDA, CDR2 SQIVND (reference sequence). The CDR3 extends over 15 amino acids. Between the trimmed V and J ends, which lost 6 bases and 0 bases, there was a span of 12 bases. CDR3 nucleotides: TGTGCCAGTAGGGTTCTGGGGGGCTCCTACAATGAGCAGTTCTTC. This translates into CASRVLGGSYNEQFF.

This clone was observed once. The chain is built from TRBV30 and TRBJ1-6; D gene unclear. Germline assignment: CDR1 GTSNPN and CDR2 SVGIG (reference sequence). This CDR3 is built from 12 residues. Trimming removed 4 bases from V and 10 bases from J, with 11 bases in between. Here the CDR3 DNA reads TGTGCCTGGAAGGAGGTCTCCTCACCCCTCCACTTT. Protein sequence: CAWKEVSSPLHF.

This rearrangement joins TRBV5-1 to TRBJ1-4; D is ambiguous. The CDR3 spans 16 residues. Between the trimmed V and J ends, which lost 1 base and 8 bases, there was a span of 18 bases. Germline values: CDR1 SGHRS, CDR2 YFSETQ. DNA for the CDR3: TGCGCCAGCAGCTTGTCGGGGTACCCCAGTAGGGAAAAACTGTTTTTT. Protein sequence: CASSLSGYPSREKLFF.

The sample holds one count of this clone. CDR3 coding DNA: TGTGCCAGCAGCCCTCGCCCGGGACTAGCGGGTGGGGCCTCCTACGAGCAGTACTTC. Encoded protein: CASSPRPGLAGGASYEQYF. V usage is TRBV5-6 and J usage is TRBJ2-7, with 12 bases fitting TRBD2. Germline V gene sequence: CDR1 SGHDT, CDR2 YYEEEE. The CDR3 is 19 amino acids. V shed 4 bases, J shed 0 bases, and the junction held 14 bases outside the gene matches.

This clone has just a few counts. The gene calls are TRBV6-5 and TRBJ1-4; 7 nucleotides line up with TRBD1. Germline V gene lookup returns CDR1 MNHEY and CDR2 SVGAGI. The trim removed 10 bases at V and 5 bases at J, leaving 10 bases unmatched. CDR3 length: 14 amino acids. As DNA, the CDR3 is TGTGCCATTCGGTTGGGACAGCGGAATGAAAAACTGTTTTTT. As protein: CAIRLGQRNEKLFF.

The chain is built from TRBV5-1 and TRBJ2-5; D remains unclear. V dropped 2 bases and J dropped 3 bases, with 8 bases sitting between them. Germline V CDR1 and CDR2: SGHRS, YFSETQ. The CDR3 covers 13 residues. CDR3 nucleotides: TGCGCCAGCAGCTTAAGCCCGGAAGAGACCCAGTACTTC. Translation gives CASSLSPEETQYF.